This TCR beta chain comes out of a study of T-cell memory formation after mild COVID-19. Study results and caveats: Pre-infection memory contained some responding clones, which suggested that cross-reactive memory had joined.

As for this clonotype: Its cognate antigen is unknown.

TCRdb independently ran MiXCR on the 5' RACE reads; one entry per CDR3 protein. This sample carries fewer than 250,000 distinct CDR3 sequences, around 30% of them seen once, and the ten largest clones take approximately 10%. This clonotype was obtained from an adult woman who had mild COVID-19 (a few samples of this study predate the infection). Cell type and time point are not known. The sample comprised PBMCs or a T cell subset sorted from them (not recorded which).

CDR3 residues: CASTGGRAYNEQFF. For the CDR3, the DNA is TGTGCCAGCACCGGCGGGAGGGCCTACAATGAGCAGTTCTTC. The chain links TRBV7-8 to TRBJ2-1; TRBD2 matches 9 bases. The ends lost 7 bases at V and 2 bases at J; junction bases unmatched: 3. The CDR3 is made up of 14 amino acids. Germline lookup yields CDR1 SGHVS and CDR2 FQNEAQ.